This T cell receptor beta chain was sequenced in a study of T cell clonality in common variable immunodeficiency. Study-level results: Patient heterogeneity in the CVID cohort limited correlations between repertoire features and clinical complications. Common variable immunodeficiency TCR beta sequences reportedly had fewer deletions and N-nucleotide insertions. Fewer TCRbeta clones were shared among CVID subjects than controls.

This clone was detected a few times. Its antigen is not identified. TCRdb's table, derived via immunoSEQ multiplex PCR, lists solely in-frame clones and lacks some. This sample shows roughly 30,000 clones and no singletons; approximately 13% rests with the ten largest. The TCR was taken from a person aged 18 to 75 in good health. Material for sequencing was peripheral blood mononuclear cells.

The CDR3 loop reads CASRSLGGVPYEQYF. CDR3 DNA (partial): TGTGCCAGCAGGAGCTTAGGGGGGGTCCCCTACGAG. The chain has TRBV11-1 and TRBJ2-7, with D tentatively TRBD2 (7 bases). The CDR3 end lies 3 residues beyond the end of the read and is filled in from the germline J gene. This CDR3 spans 15 amino acids. V was trimmed by 6 bases and J by 2 bases, leaving 17 bases between them. CDR1 SGHAT and CDR2 FQDESV come from the germline V gene (reference sequence).